The TCR beta chain under discussion was sequenced for a study of cytomegalovirus exposure and HLA in healthy donors. V was shortened by 5 bases and J by 3 bases, with 10 bases between the two germline ends. The CDR3 totals 13 residues. CDR1 and CDR2 (germline): LNHNV, YYDKDF (reference sequence). The study ran its PCR with 60 Vbeta and 13 Jbeta primers. The data were produced by immunoSEQ multiplex PCR, yet TCRdb's version contains in-frame clones alone and is incomplete. The sample yields under 130,000 clones, roughly 70% seen once. The receptor comes from a woman in her fifties or sixties in good health and CMV-seronegative. Source material: PBMCs. This chain links TRBV15 with TRBJ2-5, with D possibly matching TRBD1 (5 bases). The CDR3 DNA reads TGTGCCACCAGCCGAGTAGGGGAAGAGACCCAGTACTTC. The encoded protein is CATSRVGEETQYF.